This section outlines one T cell receptor beta chain sequence together with its context. Its antigen is as yet unknown. Samples were taken several times over chemoradiotherapy. CDR3 length equals 16 residues. Trimming pared 0 bases from V and 3 bases from J, leaving 15 bases between. Germline V gene sequence: CDR1 LNHDA, CDR2 SQIVND (reference sequence). Method: immunoSEQ multiplex PCR; TCRdb's copy keeps in-frame clones and lacks some. This table holds 4,800 or so clones, approximately 90% found once. These data originate in a study of chemoradiotherapy in HPV16-positive cancers. General observations from the study: During treatment, candidate HPV-specific clones and E7-related motifs expanded in tumor. HPV-responsive T-cell expansion during chemoradiotherapy was linked to improved recurrence-free survival in HPV16-positive patients.

Source: tumor tissue, taken from a patient who underwent chemoradiotherapy. This TCR was recovered from a human donor with HPV-associated anogenital cancer. V is TRBV19 and J is TRBJ2-7; no clear D gene. The CDR3 region has the DNA TGTGCCAGTAGTATAGAGCTCAGTGTTACGGGCTACGAGCAGTACTTC. This encodes CASSIELSVTGYEQYF.